This T cell receptor beta chain originates from a study of blood T cell repertoires in COVID-19. Study-level background: Material from acute and convalescent COVID-19 was sourced from the United States, Italy and Spain. PBMCs, B-cell-depleted T cells, or T cells were the source of the cDNA or gDNA that made up the material.

This CDR3 is 13 amino acids long. V was trimmed by 2 bases and J by 5 bases, leaving 7 bases between them. Germline V gene lookup returns CDR1 SEHNR and CDR2 FQNEAQ (reference sequence). Profiled with immunoSEQ multiplex PCR; TCRdb holds only in-frame clones, not every one. The data show 30,000 to 40,000 clones, over 70% seen once. The rearrangement links TRBV7-9 to TRBJ2-1; unclear D gene. Sequenced: peripheral blood. This TCR was recovered from a man aged 80 or over with active COVID-19. The CDR3 DNA reads TGTGCCAGCAGCTTATCCCAGGACAATGAGCAGTTCTTC. Protein: CASSLSQDNEQFF.